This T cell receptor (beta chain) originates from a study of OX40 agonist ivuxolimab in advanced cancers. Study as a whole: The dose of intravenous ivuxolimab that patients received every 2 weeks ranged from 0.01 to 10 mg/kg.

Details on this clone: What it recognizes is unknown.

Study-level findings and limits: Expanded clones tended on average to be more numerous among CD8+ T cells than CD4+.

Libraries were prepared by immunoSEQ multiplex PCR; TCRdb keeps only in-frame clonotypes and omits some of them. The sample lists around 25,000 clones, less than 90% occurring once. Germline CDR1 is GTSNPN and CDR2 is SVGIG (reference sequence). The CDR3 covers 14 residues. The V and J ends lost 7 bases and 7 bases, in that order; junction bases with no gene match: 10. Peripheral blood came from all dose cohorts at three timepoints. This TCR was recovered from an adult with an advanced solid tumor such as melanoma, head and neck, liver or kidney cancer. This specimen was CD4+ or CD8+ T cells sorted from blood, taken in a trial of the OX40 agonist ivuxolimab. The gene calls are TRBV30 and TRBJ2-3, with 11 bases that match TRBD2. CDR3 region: CASTRTSGSNTQYF. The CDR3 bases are TGTGCCTCCACCCGGACTAGCGGGTCGAATACGCAGTATTTT.